These 3 T cell receptor beta chains originate from one sample sequenced in a study of blood T cell repertoires in COVID-19. Sequencing used immunoSEQ multiplex PCR; TCRdb keeps in-frame clones, though not all of them. Among some 46,000 clones listed, about 91% were seen once. The sample was peripheral blood. These receptors all stem from a man aged 55 to 70 with active COVID-19.

The genes are TRBV5-4 and TRBJ1-4; maybe TRBD1 (5 bases). CDR3 length equals 14 residues. The germline V gene has CDR1 SGHNT and CDR2 YYREEE (reference sequence). Trimming left V 6 bases short and J 5 bases short, with 14 bases between. The CDR3: CASNLGKGNEKLFF. Here the CDR3 DNA reads TGTGCCAGCAACTTAGGCAAGGGGAATGAAAAACTGTTTTTT.

The chain employs TRBV5-4 and TRBJ2-3, with a tentative D call TRBD1 (6 bases). With 0 bases removed from V and 3 bases from J, the gap between germline ends came to 11 bases. The length of the CDR3 is 15 residues. CDR1 and CDR2 from the germline V gene are SGHNT and YYREEE (reference sequence). The CDR3 coding sequence is TGTGCCAGCAGCTTGGCCGGACAGAATACAGATACGCAGTATTTT. Translating it yields CASSLAGQNTDTQYF.

This clone came up once. V gene TRBV6-2 or TRBV6-3 combines with J gene TRBJ2-7; 11 positions match TRBD2. V lost 6 bases to trimming and J lost 2 bases; unmatched junction nucleotides: 6. CDR3 length: 15 amino acids. The germline V gene encodes CDR1 MNHEY and CDR2 SVGEGT. The CDR3 DNA reads TGTGCCAGCAGCCTCGGACTAGCGGGCCCCTACGAGCAGTACTTC. Protein sequence: CASSLGLAGPYEQYF.